The text below deals with one TCR beta chain. These data are taken from a study of blood T cell repertoires in COVID-19. Study background: Sources were T cells, B-cell-depleted T cells, or PBMCs; the material itself was cDNA or gDNA.

CDR1 is MNHNY and CDR2 is SVGAGI in the germline V gene (reference sequence). This CDR3 has 15 amino acids. The V and J ends lost 6 bases and 0 bases respectively, with 13 bases between them. How the authors handled the data: The assay estimated nucleated cells by amplifying reference gene primers. Clones were sequenced by immunoSEQ multiplex PCR, and TCRdb holds only the in-frame ones, with some missing. V and J calls and clone size are given by that table; D and trimming were obtained from the DNA. The sample gives 150,000 or so clones, approximately 80% of which show up once; 35% to 50% is in the top ten.

V and J are TRBV6-6 and TRBJ2-3, with D possibly TRBD2 on 5 matching bases. This TCR derives from a human donor in a cohort sampled during active COVID-19. The material sequenced was peripheral blood. The CDR3 region has the DNA TGTGCCAGCAGCCATATACTAGGTAGCACAGATACGCAGTATTTT. Translated: CASSHILGSTDTQYF.